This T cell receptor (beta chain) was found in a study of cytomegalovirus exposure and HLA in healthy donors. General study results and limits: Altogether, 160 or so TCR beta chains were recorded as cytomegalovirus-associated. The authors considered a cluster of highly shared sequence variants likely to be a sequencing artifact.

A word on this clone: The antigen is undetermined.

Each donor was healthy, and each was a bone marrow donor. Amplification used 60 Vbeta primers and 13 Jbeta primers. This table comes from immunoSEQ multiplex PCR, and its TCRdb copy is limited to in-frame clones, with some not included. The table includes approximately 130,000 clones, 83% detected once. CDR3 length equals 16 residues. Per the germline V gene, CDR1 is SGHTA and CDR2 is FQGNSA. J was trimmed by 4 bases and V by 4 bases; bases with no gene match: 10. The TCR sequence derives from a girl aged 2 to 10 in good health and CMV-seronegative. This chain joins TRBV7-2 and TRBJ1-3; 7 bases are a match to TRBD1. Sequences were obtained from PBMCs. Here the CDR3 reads CASSYAGGTLGNTIYF. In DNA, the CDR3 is TGTGCCAGCAGCTACGCAGGGGGGACTCTCGGAAACACCATATATTTT. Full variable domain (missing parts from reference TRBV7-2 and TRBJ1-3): GAGVSQSPSNKVTEKGKDVELRCDPISGHTALYWYRQSLGQGLEFLIYFQGNSAPDKSGLPSDRFSAERTGGSVSTLTIQRTQQEDSAVYLCASSYAGGTLGNTIYFGEGSWLTVV.